This entry is about one T cell receptor (beta chain). As processed by the authors: Amplification with reference gene primers provided the estimates of nucleated cell counts. Some clones are missing from TCRdb's copy, which holds only in-frame ones; the method was immunoSEQ multiplex PCR. V, J and clone size were drawn from that table, and D and trimming were deduced from the DNA. The data show 130,000 to 150,000 clones, roughly 89% seen once. This sample stems from a study of blood T cell repertoires in COVID-19. About the study: There were acute and convalescent COVID-19 samples, and they came from the United States, Italy and Spain.

Between the trimmed V and J ends, which lost 1 base and 0 bases, there was a span of 7 bases. The length of the CDR3 is 15 residues. Germline CDR1 is SGHRS and CDR2 is YFSETQ. Specimen: peripheral blood. The receptor comes from a woman aged 45-59 years with active or convalescent COVID-19. The chain is built from TRBV5-1 and TRBJ2-2, with D hard to call. CDR3 DNA: TGCGCCAGCAGCTTGAGTAGTTCGAACACCGGGGAGCTGTTTTTT. It yields the protein CASSLSSSNTGELFF.